A single sample gave rise to the 10 T cell receptor beta chains below, sequenced in a study of blood T cells in healthy people across ages (dated by TCRdb to the mid-2010s). Library preparation used 5' RACE. TCRdb records Illumina HiSeq 2500 as the sequencer. A second about 7 to 12 cycle PCR used a sample-barcoded 5' primer and a J-beta primer mix. TCRdb reworked the public reads: Q25 trimming with fastp, MiXCR clone assembly, productive beta chains retained. Every entry covers one CDR3 protein and lists the most common genes and DNA from its rows. The sample data list roughly 500,000 distinct CDR3 sequences, and around 24% of these were observed just once. The ten largest clones represent 8.7% of the sample. The data were also submitted as part of a second study, on T cells of mothers and their children.

The sequencing input was blood. The receptors derive from a boy between 10 and 17 years old in good health.

This clonotype turned up a few times. The chain uses TRBV4-1 and TRBJ1-2; maybe TRBD1 (5 bases). The CDR3 runs 15 residues. Trimming removed 0 bases from V and 4 bases from J, with 12 bases in between. From germline, CDR1 is MGHRA and CDR2 YSYEKL. The CDR3 is CASSQDEGRGYGYTF. In DNA, the CDR3 is TGCGCCAGCAGCCAAGACGAGGGTAGGGGCTATGGCTACACCTTC.

V usage is TRBV6-1 and J usage is TRBJ1-4, with D unresolved. The CDR3 contains 15 residues. CDR1 is MNHNS and CDR2 is SASEGT in the germline V gene. With 2 bases removed from V and 2 bases from J, the gap between germline ends came to 9 bases. This CDR3 reads CASSEPGVTNEKLFF. The CDR3 DNA is TGTGCCAGCAGTGAACCGGGAGTGACTAATGAAAAACTGTTTTTT.

This chain joins TRBV2 and TRBJ2-5; 10 nucleotides align to TRBD1. Germline CDR1 SNHLY, CDR2 FYNNEI. With V trimmed by 6 bases and J by 4 bases, 2 bases remained unmatched. The CDR3 has 13 residues. CDR3 protein: CASSDRGRETQYF. For the CDR3, the DNA is TGTGCCAGCAGCGACAGGGGGCGAGAGACCCAGTACTTC.

This clonotype occurred a few times. The gene calls are TRBV24-1 and TRBJ2-1; 8 bases agree with TRBD2. Germline CDR1 is KGHDR and CDR2 is SFDVKD. CDR3 length: 17 amino acids. The junction had 15 bases not matched to a gene; V was cut back by 4 bases and J by 8 bases. CDR3 DNA sequence: TGTGCCACCAGTGAAACCGGGACTAGAGGGGGTCGACATGAGCAGTTCTTC. Translated, it gives CATSETGTRGGRHEQFF.

The chain has TRBV18 and TRBJ1-1, with D possibly TRBD1 on 6 matching bases. The CDR3 has 15 amino acids. Per germline, CDR1 KGHSH and CDR2 LQKENI. V lost 0 bases, J lost 3 bases, and 11 bases lay in between. The CDR3 sequence: CASSPPGRGDTEAFF. In DNA, the CDR3 is TGTGCCAGCTCACCACCGGGCAGGGGAGACACTGAAGCTTTCTTT.

CDR3 sequence reads: CASSQDGGDRYGYTF. The CDR3 DNA follows: TGCGCCAGCAGCCAAGATGGAGGGGACCGCTATGGCTACACCTTC. The chain links TRBV4-3 to TRBJ1-2; a weak D match, TRBD1 (5 bases). Germline CDR1 reads LGHNA; CDR2 reads YSLEER. The CDR3 loop spans 15 amino acids. Trimming shortened V by 0 bases and J by 4 bases, and 12 bases separated the two germline ends.

The chain is built from TRBV20-1 and TRBJ2-1, with 13 bases that match TRBD2. The V and J ends lost 6 bases and 5 bases, in that order; junction bases with no gene match: 4. In germline, CDR1 is DFQATT, CDR2 SNEGSKA (reference sequence). The CDR3 loop spans 14 amino acids. The CDR3 nucleotides read TGCAGTGCCAACGGACTAGCGGGGGACAATGAGCAGTTCTTC. Translation gives CSANGLAGDNEQFF.

V and J are TRBV7-2 and TRBJ1-1; D gene ambiguous. V shed 1 base and J shed 9 bases, with 9 bases lying between them. From germline, CDR1 is SGHTA and CDR2 FQGNSA. CDR3 length equals 12 residues. Here the CDR3 DNA reads TGTGCCAGCAGCTTAGACGACGGAAAAGCTTTCTTT. It encodes CASSLDDGKAFF.

The CDR3 spells CASRTGRNGANVLTF. For the CDR3, the DNA is TGTGCCAGCAGAACCGGGCGAAATGGGGCCAACGTCCTGACTTTC. J is TRBJ2-6 and V is TRBV6-1; no firm D call. The CDR3 is 15 residues long. The V gene lost 6 bases and the J gene lost 3 bases, with 12 bases spanning the gap. The germline gives CDR1 MNHNS, CDR2 SASEGT.

The genes are TRBV6-2 or TRBV6-3 and TRBJ2-4; TRBD2 is a possible D gene (6 bases). CDR1 is MNHEY, CDR2 SVGEGT, per germline. This CDR3 is 18 amino acids long. The V end lost 3 bases, the J end lost 0 bases, and 18 bases lay between the germline ends. The CDR3 DNA reads TGTGCCAGCAGTTATCAGGAGGGCATAGATTTAGCCAAAAACATTCAGTACTTC. Amino acids: CASSYQEGIDLAKNIQYF.